This TCR beta chain came from a study of T cell clonotyping in hematopoietic cell transplantation. This CDR3 has 14 residues. Germline CDR1 is MGHDK and CDR2 is SYGVNS. V lost 6 bases to trimming and J lost 4 bases; unmatched junction nucleotides: 3. The assay was immunoSEQ multiplex PCR, and TCRdb's table has in-frame clones only and misses some. Here the sample spans 7,000 to 8,500 clones, about 91% being singletons. Recipients were bled about 28 days pretransplant and at posttransplant days 30, 100, 180. Study-wide results and caveats: Few recipient clonotypes overlapped donors; over 95% were de novo at given depth. Pathologically expanded recipient clonotypes increased progressively from day 30 to day 180 as diversity fell. Without cell sorting, CD4 versus CD8 contributions remain unresolved.

The table lists this clone with a count of one. Its target is not known. The gene calls are TRBV25-1 and TRBJ1-5, with TRBD1 matching 10 bases. Sequences were derived from PBMCs, sampled 100 days after allogeneic stem cell transplant. This TCR was recovered from a young adult male patient who had an allogeneic stem cell transplant from a related donor, so the T cells may come from the graft donor. Some clones in this sample may be carry-over from other donors' samples. CDR3 coding DNA: TGTGCCAGCAGCGGACAGGGGGGAAATCAGCCCCAGCATTTT. Translation: CASSGQGGNQPQHF.